This TCR beta chain was found in a study of OX40 agonist ivuxolimab in advanced cancers. Study-wide results and limits: Some nonresponders also had low normalized T-cell clonal expansion.

The CDR3 contains 11 residues. The germline V gene has CDR1 SQVTM and CDR2 ANQGSEA. V lost 7 bases to trimming and J lost 2 bases, with 8 bases between them. Autoimmune disease history or systemic immunosuppression disqualified patients. Blood specimens came from baseline, cycle 4 day 1, and cycle 7 day 1. A note on this clone: Its antigen remains unidentified.

Profiled with immunoSEQ multiplex PCR; TCRdb holds only in-frame clones, not every one. The table lists just over 20,000 clones, roughly 77% of them singletons. This TCR was sampled from an adult with an advanced solid tumor such as melanoma, head and neck, liver or kidney cancer. Sample: CD4+ or CD8+ T cells sorted from blood, taken in a trial of the OX40 agonist ivuxolimab. V gene TRBV29-1 combines with J gene TRBJ1-2, with D possibly matching TRBD1 (5 bases). The CDR3 region is CSAGDNYGYTF. CDR3 bases: TGCAGCGCCGGGGACAACTATGGCTACACCTTC.